This T cell receptor beta chain was documented in a study of Ad26.COV2.S vaccination and SARS-CoV-2 variants. Study as a whole: It was the COV1001 Ad26.COV2.S trial arm that included the donor.

Trimming took 3 bases from V and 2 from J, leaving 14 bases between them. This CDR3 region has 16 residues. Germline values: CDR1 SNHLY, CDR2 FYNNEI. Treatment: approximately 18 received Ad26.COV2.S at low or high dose, single or two shots; five or six received placebo; per-sample allocation not given. Specimens were obtained on day 63 following the first vaccine or placebo injection. The assay was immunoSEQ multiplex PCR, and TCRdb's table has in-frame clones only and misses some. Among some 450,000 clones, 90% were seen once, and the ten largest hold under 4.5%. The source of this sequence is a person aged 18-65 years who received the Ad26.COV2.S COVID-19 vaccine or a placebo. The source material was peripheral blood, sampled in a trial of Ad26.COV2.S vaccine versus placebo. This chain joins TRBV2 and TRBJ1-5; D might be TRBD1 (5 bases). As DNA, the CDR3 is TGTGCCAGCAGTGATAGTACAGGATGGGGCAATCAGCCCCAGCATTTT. Its translation: CASSDSTGWGNQPQHF.